The sequence of this TCR beta chain was determined in a study of Ad26.COV2.S vaccination and SARS-CoV-2 variants. The study's findings and limits: Whether participants received vaccine or placebo, their non-spike TCR breadth was similar.

Noted treatment: roughly 19 received Ad26.COV2.S at low or high dose, single or two shots; roughly five received placebo; per-sample allocation not given. Sampling was performed 63 days after the first vaccine or placebo injection. To note about this clone: The antigen is unknown.

TCRdb's copy holds only in-frame clones and misses some; the assay was immunoSEQ multiplex PCR. Found here are hundreds of thousands of clones, around 88% of them singletons; the top ten hold 5%. Per the germline V gene, CDR1 is SGHDT and CDR2 is YYEEEE. V lost 4 bases to trimming and J lost 5 bases; unmatched junction nucleotides: 12. The CDR3 is 16 residues long. The receptor comes from a person aged 18-60 years who received the Ad26.COV2.S COVID-19 vaccine or a placebo. The chain recombines TRBV5-6 with TRBJ1-5; 7 bases line up with TRBD1. The starting material was peripheral blood, obtained in a trial of Ad26.COV2.S vaccine versus placebo. CDR3 in DNA: TGTGCCAGCAGCCTTGCCGGGACAGCGAACCATCAGCCCCAGCATTTT. Translating it yields CASSLAGTANHQPQHF. The variable domain in full, completed from reference TRBV5-6 and TRBJ1-5, reads DAGVTQSPTHLIKTRGQQVTLRCSPKSGHDTVSWYQQALGQGPQFIFQYYEEEERQRGNFPDRFSGHQFPNYSSELNVNALLLGDSALYLCASSLAGTANHQPQHFGDGTRLSIL.